Each of the 10 T cell receptor beta chains below was sequenced from the same sample in a study of response to subunit inactivated influenza vaccine. TCRdb used MiXCR to reprocess the RT-PCR reads, holding one entry per CDR3 protein. Of about 520,000 distinct CDR3 sequences listed, 25% were seen once; the top ten hold 1.9%. Here the sequenced sample was CD4+ T cells sorted from PBMCs, taken about 5 days after vaccination. These receptors came from a man aged 50 to 59 who received an inactivated influenza vaccine.

The chain recombines TRBV5-6 with TRBJ2-5; a weak D match, TRBD2 (5 bases). Germline V CDR1 and CDR2: SGHDT, YYEEEE. The ends were cut back, 2 bases at V and 2 bases at J, with 16 bases in the middle. The CDR3 length is 16 residues. Here the CDR3 reads CASSFLREKVQETQYF. The CDR3 DNA reads as TGTGCCAGCAGCTTCCTTCGGGAAAAAGTTCAAGAGACCCAGTACTTC.

The chain employs TRBV7-2 and TRBJ2-5; possibly TRBD2 for D (6 bases). V lost 3 bases to trimming and J lost 3 bases, with 8 bases between them. Looked up from germline, CDR1 is SGHTA and CDR2 is FQGNSA. CDR3 length equals 13 residues. CDR3 amino acids: CASSFGSEETQYF. CDR3 nucleotides: TGTGCCAGCAGCTTCGGGAGTGAAGAGACCCAGTACTTC.

This chain uses TRBV7-9 with TRBJ2-7; D possibly corresponds to TRBD1 (6 bases). The CDR3 contains 14 residues. The germline V gene encodes CDR1 SEHNR and CDR2 FQNEAQ (reference sequence). Trimming pared 3 bases from V and 2 bases from J, leaving 11 bases between. Here the CDR3 DNA reads TGTGCCAGCAGCTTCAGGGGTAACCCCTACGAGCAGTACTTC. Protein product: CASSFRGNPYEQYF. The whole variable domain, remainder taken from reference TRBV7-9 and TRBJ2-7, is DTGVSQNPRHKITKRGQNVTFRCDPISEHNRLYWYRQTLGQGPEFLTYFQNEAQLEKSRLLSDRFSAERPKGSFSTLEIQRTEQGDSAMYLCASSFRGNPYEQYFGPGTRLTVT.

This clonotype appeared many times. CDR3 region: CASSLNPWGRDSPLHF. CDR3 bases: TGTGCCAGCAGCCTTAACCCGTGGGGGAGGGATTCACCCCTCCACTTT. J is TRBJ1-6 and V is TRBV7-2; a possible D gene is TRBD1 (5 bases). Trimming removed 5 bases from V and 8 bases from J, with 19 bases in between. CDR1 is SGHTA, CDR2 FQGNSA, per germline. The CDR3 contains 16 residues.

The V and J genes are TRBV28 and TRBJ1-2; tentative D call: TRBD1 (5 bases). Trimming removed 1 base from V and 2 bases from J, with 11 bases in between. The germline V gene has CDR1 MDHEN and CDR2 SYDVKM. This CDR3 is built from 15 residues. This CDR3 is CASSLSASGNYGYTF. Here the CDR3 DNA reads TGTGCCAGCAGTTTATCAGCCTCAGGGAACTATGGCTACACCTTC.

The chain couples TRBV9 to TRBJ2-7; D may be TRBD1 (6 bases). V was clipped by 0 bases and J by 6 bases, with 10 bases between them. The germline V gene encodes CDR1 SGDLS and CDR2 YYNGEE. This CDR3 spans 13 amino acids. The CDR3 reads CASSVAQGREQYF. The CDR3 coding sequence is TGTGCCAGCAGCGTAGCACAGGGACGCGAGCAGTACTTC.

By share of the sample, this clonotype is medium-sized. The chain employs TRBV10-3 and TRBJ2-5; 7 bases fit TRBD1. After removal of 3 bases from V and 5 bases from J, the junction contained 12 bases not matched to a gene. In germline, CDR1 is ENHRY, CDR2 SYGVKD. There are 16 residues in the CDR3. The CDR3 region has the DNA TGTGCCATCAGTGATACCCAGACAGGGAAGTGGGAGACCCAGTACTTC. It specifies CAISDTQTGKWETQYF.

The CDR3 DNA reads as TGTGCCAGCAGTTCAACCACGGGGGCTGAGACCCAGTACTTC. Translation: CASSSTTGAETQYF. The gene calls are TRBV12-3 or TRBV12-4 and TRBJ2-5; the D call may be TRBD1 or TRBD2 (6 bases each). V shed 4 bases and J shed 5 bases, with 14 bases lying between them. The CDR3 spans 14 residues.

This clonotype was counted only a few times. CDR3 nucleotides: TGTGCCAGCAGCCTCTCCGGGACAGCCTACGAGCAGTACTTC. It translates to CASSLSGTAYEQYF. This chain uses TRBV3-1 with TRBJ2-7; 7 nucleotides agree with TRBD1. J was trimmed by 2 bases and V by 4 bases; bases with no gene match: 5. This CDR3 contains 14 residues. Germline loops: CDR1 LGHDT, CDR2 YNNKEL (reference sequence).

This clonotype was picked up a small number of times. V and J are TRBV30 and TRBJ1-2; TRBD1 might be the D (5 bases). This CDR3 has 12 residues. V lost 4 bases and J lost 0, with 6 bases in between. Germline V gene sequence: CDR1 GTSNPN, CDR2 SVGIG (reference sequence). CDR3 sequence (DNA): TGTGCCTGGAAGACAGCTAACTATGGCTACACCTTC. This translates into CAWKTANYGYTF.